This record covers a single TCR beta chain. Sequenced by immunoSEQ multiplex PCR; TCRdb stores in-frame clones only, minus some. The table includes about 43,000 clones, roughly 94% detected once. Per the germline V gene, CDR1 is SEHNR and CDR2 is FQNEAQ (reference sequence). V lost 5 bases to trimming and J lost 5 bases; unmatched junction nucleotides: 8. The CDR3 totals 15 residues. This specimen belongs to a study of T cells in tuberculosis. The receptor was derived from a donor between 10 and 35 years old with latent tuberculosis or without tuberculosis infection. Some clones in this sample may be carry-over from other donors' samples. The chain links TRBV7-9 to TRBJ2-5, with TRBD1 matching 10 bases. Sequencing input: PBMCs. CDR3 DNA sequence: TGTGCCAGCAGCGTGACAGGGGGCCGGGGTGAGACCCAGTACTTC. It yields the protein CASSVTGGRGETQYF. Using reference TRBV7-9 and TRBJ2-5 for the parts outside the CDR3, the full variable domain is DTGVSQNPRHKITKRGQNVTFRCDPISEHNRLYWYRQTLGQGPEFLTYFQNEAQLEKSRLLSDRFSAERPKGSFSTLEIQRTEQGDSAMYLCASSVTGGRGETQYFGPGTRLLVL.